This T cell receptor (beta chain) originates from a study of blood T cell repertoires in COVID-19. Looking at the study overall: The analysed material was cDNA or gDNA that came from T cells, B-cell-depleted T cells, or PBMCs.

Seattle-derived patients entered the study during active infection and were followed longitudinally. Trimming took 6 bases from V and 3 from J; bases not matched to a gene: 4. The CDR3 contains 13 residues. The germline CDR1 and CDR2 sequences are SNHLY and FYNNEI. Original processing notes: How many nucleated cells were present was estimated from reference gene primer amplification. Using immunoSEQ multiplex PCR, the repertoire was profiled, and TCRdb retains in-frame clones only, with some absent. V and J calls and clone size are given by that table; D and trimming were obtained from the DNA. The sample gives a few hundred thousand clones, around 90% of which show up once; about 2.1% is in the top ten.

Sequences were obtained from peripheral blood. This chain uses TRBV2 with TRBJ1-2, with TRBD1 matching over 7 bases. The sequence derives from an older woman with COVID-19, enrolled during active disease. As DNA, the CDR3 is TGTGCCAGCAGCCAACAGGGGCACTATGGCTACACCTTC. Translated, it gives CASSQQGHYGYTF.